The 11 T cell receptor beta chains reported below all come from one sample, sequenced in a study of vaccination effects on CD4 cells after COVID-19. These TCRs are of unknown antigen specificity. Antigen-specific CD4+ T cells were expanded with viral peptide pools in the ViraFEST assay before sequencing. Subsequent to less than twelve days of culture, CD4+ T cells were isolated. Among the vaccine recipients, none had a prior SARS-CoV-2 infection, and nucleocapsid antibodies were negative. Method: immunoSEQ multiplex PCR; TCRdb's copy keeps in-frame clones and lacks some. Of 50,000 to 65,000 clones listed, approximately 79% are singletons. Sequences were derived from CD4+ T cells from PBMCs cultured with HCoV-OC43 spike peptides, sampled before COVID-19 vaccination. Described subset: HCoV-OC43 spike overlapping peptide pool stimulation. The receptor source for this set is a human donor who received a COVID-19 vaccine.

The rearrangement uses TRBV5-8 and TRBJ1-1, with D tentatively TRBD1 (5 bases). The ends were cut back, 7 bases at V and 4 bases at J, with 17 bases in the middle. The CDR3 consists of 14 residues. The germline V gene encodes CDR1 SGHTS and CDR2 YDEGEE. CDR3 amino acids: CASPTGRDSTEAFF. CDR3 bases: TGTGCCAGCCCAACAGGCCGGGATAGCACTGAAGCTTTCTTT. The full variable domain, in which reference TRBV5-8 and TRBJ1-1 provide the parts outside the CDR3, is EAGVTQSPTHLIKTRGQQATLRCSPISGHTSVYWYQQALGLGLQFLLWYDEGEERNRGNFPPRFSGRQFPNYSSELNVNALELEDSALYLCASPTGRDSTEAFFGQGTRLTVV.

CDR3 sequence (DNA): TGCGCCAGCAGCTTGAGGGAGGGCAGCACAGATACGCAGTATTTT. Its protein product is CASSLREGSTDTQYF. V gene TRBV5-1 combines with J gene TRBJ2-3; TRBD2 agrees at 7 bases. The germline gives CDR1 SGHRS, CDR2 YFSETQ. This CDR3 has 15 residues. The junction had 2 bases not matched to a gene; V was cut back by 1 base and J by 0 bases.

The chain recombines TRBV6-6 with TRBJ2-5, with D hard to call. The V and J ends lost 10 bases and 0 bases respectively, with 9 bases between them. The CDR3 covers 12 residues. Germline values: CDR1 MNHNY, CDR2 SVGAGI (reference sequence). The CDR3 DNA sequence: TGTGCCACCCGGTTTTACCAAGAGACCCAGTACTTC. Translating gives CATRFYQETQYF.

The chain couples TRBV7-9 to TRBJ2-5; D uncertain. The CDR3 loop spans 11 amino acids. The germline CDR1 and CDR2 sequences are SEHNR and FQNEAQ (reference sequence). Trimming removed 4 bases at V and 2 bases at J, with 2 bases between. CDR3 sequence (DNA): TGTGCCAGCAGCTGGCAAGAGACCCAGTACTTC. Its translation: CASSWQETQYF.

The CDR3, as DNA: TGTGCAAGTCGCTTTACAGGGGAGGACGAAATCGGGGAAAAACTGTTTTTT. It yields the protein CASRFTGEDEIGEKLFF. The J gene is TRBJ1-4, the V gene TRBV12-2; TRBD1 was called by the table and not checked on the DNA. TRBV12-2 is termed a pseudogene. The CDR3 is made up of 17 amino acids.

In DNA, the CDR3 is TGTGCCTGGGGGGGACAGACGGGAGAAAAACTGTTTTTT. Amino acids: CAWGGQTGEKLFF. The V call is TRBV30, the J call TRBJ1-4; 7 bases line up with TRBD1. The CDR3 extends over 13 amino acids. Germline V lookup: CDR1 GTSNPN, CDR2 SVGIG (reference sequence). Trimming at V came to 5 bases and at J to 8 bases, leaving 8 bases not matched to a gene.

This chain links TRBV5-1 with TRBJ2-3; 8 bases are a match to TRBD2. CDR3 size: 16 residues. Germline V CDR1 and CDR2: SGHRS, YFSETQ. V lost 4 bases, J lost 3 bases, and 10 bases stayed unmatched. CDR3 loop: CASSPLAGMGTDTQYF. CDR3 DNA sequence: TGCGCCAGCAGCCCTTTAGCGGGGATGGGGACAGATACGCAGTATTTT.

This clone was counted once. V gene TRBV6-5 combines with J gene TRBJ1-4; unclear D gene. V was cut by 0 bases and J by 8 bases, with 4 bases left in between. The CDR3 loop spans 12 amino acids. Germline values: CDR1 MNHEY, CDR2 SVGAGI. In DNA, the CDR3 is TGTGCCAGCAGTTACTCCGGCGAAAAACTGTTTTTT. This codes for CASSYSGEKLFF.

This sequence joins TRBV14 and TRBJ2-3, with D tentatively TRBD1 (6 bases). CDR1 and CDR2 (germline): SGHDN, FVKESK. Trimming cost V 5 bases and J 8 bases, with 14 bases left between them. This CDR3 spans 13 amino acids. Here the CDR3 reads CASSYGDTGTQYF. The CDR3 region has the DNA TGTGCCAGCAGCTACGGGGACACTGGTACGCAGTATTTT. The complete variable domain, with remaining parts taken from reference TRBV14 and TRBJ2-3, reads EAGVTQFPSHSVIEKGQTVTLRCDPISGHDNLYWYRRVMGKEIKFLLHFVKESKQDESGMPNNRFLAERTGGTYSTLKVQPAELEDSGVYFCASSYGDTGTQYFGPGTRLTVL.

CDR3 residues: CASSLSGTVNYGYTF. In nucleotides, the CDR3 is TGTGCCAGCAGCTTGTCCGGGACGGTTAACTATGGCTACACCTTC. The genes are TRBV5-6 and TRBJ1-2, with D possibly TRBD1 on 5 matching bases. The germline gives CDR1 SGHDT, CDR2 YYEEEE. V shed 1 base and J shed 1 base, with 11 bases lying between them. This CDR3 is built from 15 residues.

V usage is TRBV6-5 and J usage is TRBJ1-5, with TRBD1 identical over 9 bases. The CDR3 totals 15 residues. The germline V gene has CDR1 MNHEY and CDR2 SVGAGI. Trimming removed 5 bases from V and 3 bases from J; junction bases left unmatched: 5. Written as DNA, the CDR3 is TGTGCCAGCAGTAAGGACAGGGGTGACAATCAGCCCCAGCATTTT. Translated: CASSKDRGDNQPQHF.